One sample yielded the 22 T cell receptor beta chains listed below, sequenced in a study of blood T cell repertoires in COVID-19. Profiling relied on immunoSEQ multiplex PCR, and the TCRdb table lists in-frame clones only, not all of them. The sample contains approximately 210,000 clones, about 90% of which appear only once. Sequenced input: peripheral blood. These receptors originate from a woman aged 70-85 years with acute or convalescent COVID-19.

The rearrangement uses TRBV19 and TRBJ1-5; D gene unclear. From germline, CDR1 is LNHDA and CDR2 SQIVND (reference sequence). CDR3 size: 12 residues. Trimming shortened V by 3 bases and J by 6 bases, and 6 bases separated the two germline ends. The CDR3 DNA is TGTGCCAGTAGTATTTCTTTTCAGCCCCAGCATTTT. It encodes CASSISFQPQHF.

The chain recombines TRBV10-2 with TRBJ2-3; 8 nucleotides line up with TRBD1. The CDR3 extends over 14 amino acids. V lost 7 bases and J lost 4; bases outside the gene matches: 7. Germline-derived CDR1 and CDR2 are WSHSY and SAAADI. CDR3 sequence: CASNGQGGADTQYF. CDR3 bases: TGCGCCAGCAACGGACAGGGAGGCGCAGATACGCAGTATTTT.

The V call is TRBV28, the J call TRBJ1-4; D may be TRBD1 (5 bases). Germline lookup yields CDR1 MDHEN and CDR2 SYDVKM. CDR3 length equals 18 residues. The V and J ends lost 7 bases and 6 bases respectively, with 27 bases between them. CDR3 sequence: CASTGKGGAIKLHEKLFF. CDR3 coding DNA: TGTGCCAGCACGGGGAAGGGAGGGGCTATAAAACTCCATGAAAAACTGTTTTTT.

V gene TRBV18 combines with J gene TRBJ1-3, with no clear D. The CDR3 is made up of 15 amino acids. V was cut by 3 bases and J by 4 bases, with 13 bases left in between. Germline CDR1 is KGHSH and CDR2 is LQKENI. The CDR3 DNA reads TGTGCCAGCTCACCCCTCCTAGCGGAGGGAAACACCATATATTTT. Its translation: CASSPLLAEGNTIYF. The full variable domain, its missing parts supplied by reference TRBV18 and TRBJ1-3, is NAGVMQNPRHLVRRRGQEARLRCSPMKGHSHVYWYRQLPEEGLKFMVYLQKENIIDESGMPKERFSAEFPKEGPSILRIQQVVRGDSAAYFCASSPLLAEGNTIYFGEGSWLTVV.

The chain recombines TRBV5-1 with TRBJ1-1; D may be TRBD1 (5 bases). Germline assignment: CDR1 SGHRS and CDR2 YFSETQ. V was trimmed by 0 bases and J by 1 base, leaving 13 bases between them. The CDR3 is made up of 16 amino acids. CDR3 amino acids: CASSLATSQGNTEAFF. CDR3 DNA: TGCGCCAGCAGCTTGGCGACGTCTCAGGGGAACACTGAAGCTTTCTTT.

The chain uses TRBV7-9 and TRBJ2-5, with 7 bases matching TRBD2. Trimming at V came to 3 bases and at J to 2 bases, leaving 3 bases not matched to a gene. The CDR3 loop spans 14 amino acids. In germline, CDR1 is SEHNR, CDR2 FQNEAQ (reference sequence). CDR3 nucleotides: TGTGCCAGCAGCTTGAGCGGGGCACAAGAGACCCAGTACTTC. This codes for CASSLSGAQETQYF.

This rearrangement joins TRBV6-2 or TRBV6-3 to TRBJ1-1; TRBD1 agrees at 7 bases. V was pared by 6 bases and J by 7 bases, with 11 bases of the junction left unmatched. From germline, CDR1 is MNHEY and CDR2 SVGEGT. The CDR3 sequence is 14 residues long. This CDR3 is CASSKGQSYGEAFF. CDR3 bases: TGTGCCAGCAGCAAGGGACAGAGTTACGGTGAAGCTTTCTTT.

The chain combines TRBV27 with TRBJ2-1, with 7 nucleotides matching TRBD2. The V and J ends lost 3 bases and 4 bases, in that order; junction bases with no gene match: 3. The CDR3 consists of 14 residues. The V gene's germline CDR1 is MNHEY and CDR2 SMNVEV (reference sequence). In DNA form, the CDR3 reads TGTGCCAGCAGTTTGAGCGGGGAATACAATGAGCAGTTCTTC. This gives the protein CASSLSGEYNEQFF.

This chain links TRBV27 with TRBJ2-7; 7 bases fit TRBD1. This CDR3 is built from 13 residues. V trimming: 5 bases; J trimming: 5 bases; junction bases outside the gene matches: 6. Per germline, CDR1 MNHEY and CDR2 SMNVEV (reference sequence). The CDR3 nucleotides read TGTGCCAGCAGTCTGACAGGGAAACACGAGCAGTACTTC. It codes for CASSLTGKHEQYF.

V gene TRBV5-6 combines with J gene TRBJ1-4; unclear D gene. The CDR3 runs to 15 residues. The germline CDR1 and CDR2 sequences are SGHDT and YYEEEE. Deletions cut 2 bases from V and 5 bases from J, with 13 bases between. CDR3 in amino acids: CASSFFRDTNEKLFF. The CDR3 nucleotides are TGTGCCAGCAGCTTCTTCCGGGATACCAATGAAAAACTGTTTTTT.

In nucleotides, the CDR3 is TGTGCCAGCAGGACTAGCGGGGGCACAGATACGCAGTATTTT. Protein: CASRTSGGTDTQYF. The V and J genes are TRBV2 and TRBJ2-3, with 11 bases matching TRBD2. This CDR3 is built from 14 residues. The ends lost 6 bases at V and 1 base at J; junction bases unmatched: 0. Germline V gives CDR1 SNHLY, CDR2 FYNNEI. The full variable domain, its missing parts supplied by reference TRBV2 and TRBJ2-3, is EPEVTQTPSHQVTQMGQEVILRCVPISNHLYFYWYRQILGQKVEFLVSFYNNEISEKSEIFDDQFSVERPDGSNFTLKIRSTKLEDSAMYFCASRTSGGTDTQYFGPGTRLTVL.

This clone was seen a few times. One end of the junction varies from germline; a read error may be responsible. The chain is built from TRBV29-1 and TRBJ1-1; D perhaps matches TRBD1 (5 bases). Germline lookup yields CDR1 SQVTM and CDR2 ANQGSEA. This CDR3 spans 13 amino acids. The CDR3 protein is CSVEVREGTEAFF. The CDR3 coding sequence is TGCAGCGTAGAAGTCAGGGAAGGAACTGAAGCTTTCTTT.

V and J are TRBV5-1 and TRBJ1-2; 11 nucleotides line up with TRBD1. The V gene's germline CDR1 is SGHRS and CDR2 YFSETQ. The junction had 9 bases not matched to a gene; V was cut back by 2 bases and J by 6 bases. The CDR3 is 16 amino acids. The CDR3 is CASSLTTDRGLHGYTF. As DNA, the CDR3 is TGCGCCAGCAGCTTAACTACGGACAGGGGGCTACATGGCTACACCTTC.

The V gene is TRBV6-5, the J gene TRBJ1-1; D possibly corresponds to TRBD1 (5 bases). Per the germline V gene, CDR1 is MNHEY and CDR2 is SVGAGI. V gave up 6 bases and J gave up 11 bases, with 13 bases separating them. The CDR3 length is 11 residues. The CDR3 coding sequence is TGTGCCAGCAGGGACACAGAGACGGCTTTCTTT. Its translation: CASRDTETAFF.

Remarks on this clone: This CDR3 is also generated by other DNA sequences in the sample. The chain uses TRBV7-2 and TRBJ2-5; 7 nucleotides agree with TRBD2. The CDR3 contains 16 residues. Germline V gene data show CDR1 as SGHTA and CDR2 as FQGNSA. Trimming removed 0 bases from V and 2 bases from J; junction bases left unmatched: 6. The CDR3: CASSLASGRGQETQYF. The CDR3 bases are TGTGCCAGCAGCTTAGCTAGCGGGCGGGGGCAAGAGACCCAGTACTTC.

The chain uses TRBV2 and TRBJ1-5, with unresolved D. There are 12 residues in the CDR3. The V end lost 3 bases, the J end lost 6 bases, and 6 bases lay between the germline ends. CDR1 and CDR2 from the germline V gene are SNHLY and FYNNEI. The DNA of the CDR3 is TGTGCCAGCAGTGATGGCTTTCAGCCCCAGCATTTT. Amino acid sequence: CASSDGFQPQHF. Based on the CDR3 plus reference TRBV2 and TRBJ1-5, the full variable domain is EPEVTQTPSHQVTQMGQEVILRCVPISNHLYFYWYRQILGQKVEFLVSFYNNEISEKSEIFDDQFSVERPDGSNFTLKIRSTKLEDSAMYFCASSDGFQPQHFGDGTRLSIL.

The J gene is TRBJ1-2, the V gene TRBV7-2, with D possibly matching TRBD1 (6 bases). V lost 5 bases and J lost 4, with 23 bases in between. Germline V lookup: CDR1 SGHTA, CDR2 FQGNSA. This CDR3 comprises 17 residues. The CDR3 is CASSTDGGARSPYGYTF. The DNA of the CDR3 is TGTGCCAGCAGCACAGACGGGGGGGCGAGGTCCCCCTATGGCTACACCTTC.

The J gene is TRBJ2-2, the V gene TRBV9; 7 bases match TRBD1. Per germline, CDR1 SGDLS and CDR2 YYNGEE. The CDR3 totals 15 residues. Trimming cost V 5 bases and J 0 bases; bases outside gene matches: 4. The chain's CDR3 is CASSGTDPNTGELFF. CDR3 in DNA: TGTGCCAGCAGTGGGACAGACCCGAACACCGGGGAGCTGTTTTTT.

The chain employs TRBV19 and TRBJ2-1, with D unclear. Trimming pared 3 bases from V and 4 bases from J, leaving 16 bases between. The CDR3 totals 16 residues. The germline V gene has CDR1 LNHDA and CDR2 SQIVND (reference sequence). CDR3 protein: CASSIHGKSAYNEQFF. The DNA of the CDR3 is TGTGCCAGTAGTATCCATGGCAAAAGCGCGTACAATGAGCAGTTCTTC.

The chain joins TRBV5-4 to TRBJ1-4; 8 bases match TRBD1. The CDR3 covers 15 residues. CDR1 and CDR2 from the germline V gene are SGHNT and YYREEE (reference sequence). With 3 bases clipped from V and 5 bases from J, the junction kept 6 bases outside the gene matches. The CDR3 coding sequence is TGTGCCAGCAGCTCAAAAACAGGGGGAAATGAAAAACTGTTTTTT. It is translated as CASSSKTGGNEKLFF.

J is TRBJ2-4 and V is TRBV5-6, with 7 bases fitting TRBD2. Germline CDR1 SGHDT, CDR2 YYEEEE. With 3 bases clipped from V and 5 bases from J, the junction kept 14 bases outside the gene matches. This CDR3 has 17 amino acids. Written as DNA, the CDR3 is TGTGCCAGCAGCTCTGGGCCTACTAGCGCGCACGAAAACATTCAGTACTTC. It specifies CASSSGPTSAHENIQYF.

The CDR3 spells CASNSWQAQHF. The CDR3 nucleotides read TGTGCCAGTAATTCTTGGCAGGCCCAGCATTTT. The V and J genes are TRBV19 and TRBJ1-5, with unresolved D. The V gene lost 7 bases and the J gene lost 11 bases, with 12 bases spanning the gap. The CDR3 extends over 11 amino acids. Germline values: CDR1 LNHDA, CDR2 SQIVND (reference sequence). Full variable domain (rest looked up from reference TRBV19 and TRBJ1-5): DGGITQSPKYLFRKEGQNVTLSCEQNLNHDAMYWYRQDPGQGLRLIYYSQIVNDFQKGDIAEGYSVSREKKESFPLTVTSAQKNPTAFYLCASNSWQAQHFGDGTRLSIL.